This T cell receptor beta chain was sequenced in a study of response to subunit inactivated influenza vaccine. This clonotype was observed a handful of times. TCRdb ran MiXCR on the RT-PCR reads and lists one entry per CDR3 protein. The profile shows 650,000 to 700,000 distinct CDR3 sequences, 15% to 18% of them singletons. This CDR3 is built from 12 residues. Germline CDR1 SQVTM, CDR2 ANQGSEA. The V end lost 4 bases, the J end lost 0 bases, and 7 bases lay between the germline ends. The V call is TRBV29-1, the J call TRBJ2-7; tentatively, D is TRBD1 (5 bases). The sequence was obtained from a man aged 50-59 years who received an inactivated influenza vaccine. Source: PBMCs from blood, taken about 12 days after vaccination. CDR3 sequence (DNA): TGCAGCGTTGTGGGGCCCTCCTACGAGCAGTACTTC. It translates to CSVVGPSYEQYF.